This T cell receptor beta chain was retrieved from a study of neurological immune-mediated disorders. Study results and limitations: One related-CDR3 cluster, identified by phylogenetic grouping, held the repertoires of 18 of 34 multiple sclerosis patients and was a possible signature. TCR clonal expansion peaked in HTLV-1-associated myelopathy patients and was lowest in multiple sclerosis patients.

The length of the CDR3 is 14 residues. CDR1 and CDR2 (germline): SGHRS, YFSETQ. V lost 4 bases to trimming and J lost 4 bases; unmatched junction nucleotides: 7. Over 160 million TCR-beta sequences, together covering 15-18 subjects, were produced by every individual sequencing run that was carried out. TCRdb reanalysed the 5' RACE reads using MiXCR and keeps one entry per CDR3 protein. The sample contains around 66,000 distinct CDR3 sequences, 5.2% of which appear only once. The unsorted libraries were made from 2 million PBMCs kept at -80 C. This clonotype was found many times. Its antigen is still unknown.

The chain combines TRBV5-1 with TRBJ1-1; 7 nucleotides align to TRBD1. Source material: PBMCs. This sequence was found in a woman between 25 and 40 years old with multiple sclerosis. DNA for the CDR3: TGCGCCAGCAGCCTTAGGGACAGACCCACTGAAGCTTTCTTT. Translated: CASSLRDRPTEAFF.